This T cell receptor beta chain is drawn from a study of blood T cell repertoires in COVID-19. As for the study in general: Researchers got acute and convalescent COVID-19 samples from the United States, Italy and Spain.

Donors of Cohort 3 who recovered were those that had two negative PCRs, clearance, or symptom resolution. Study processing details: Reference gene primer amplification in the assay estimated nucleated cell counts. Sequencing used immunoSEQ multiplex PCR; TCRdb keeps in-frame clones, though not all of them. The V and J calls and clone size were taken over from that table, and D and trimming were inferred from the DNA. Of around 400,000 clones listed, approximately 89% are singletons. Germline V gene sequence: CDR1 SGHAT, CDR2 FQNNGV. The CDR3 extends over 13 amino acids. V was shortened by 1 base and J by 2 bases, with 5 bases between the two germline ends.

This receptor was identified in a woman aged 30 to 39 who had recovered from COVID-19. The source material was PBMCs or T cells enriched from blood (not recorded which). The gene calls are TRBV11-2 and TRBJ1-2; D unclear. CDR3 residues: CASSLGRNYGYTF. CDR3 DNA: TGTGCCAGCAGCTTAGGCAGAAACTATGGCTACACCTTC.